This TCR beta chain was identified during a study of blood T cell repertoires in COVID-19. Study as a whole: Italy, Spain and the United States were the sources of the convalescent and acute COVID-19 samples. Sample material is recorded as cDNA or gDNA derived from T cells, B-cell-depleted T cells, or PBMCs.

Original processing methods: The assay estimated nucleated cells by amplifying reference gene primers. The protocol was immunoSEQ multiplex PCR, while the TCRdb copy is restricted to in-frame clones and leaves out a portion. Clone size and V and J calls were adopted from that table, with D and trimming inferred from the DNA. The repertoire has 95,000 to 110,000 clones, about 88% of them found once; the top ten carry roughly 4.6%. Germline lookup yields CDR1 PRHDT and CDR2 FYEKMQ (reference sequence). Trimming removed 4 bases at V and 8 bases at J, with 10 bases between. CDR3 length: 12 amino acids. This receptor was identified in a human donor in a cohort sampled during active COVID-19. The sample comprised peripheral blood. J is TRBJ2-3 and V is TRBV13; maybe TRBD1 (5 bases). In DNA form, the CDR3 reads TGTGCCAGCAGCTATCAGGGCGTTACGCAGTATTTT. Protein: CASSYQGVTQYF.